Included here is one TCR beta chain sequence, with context. Antigen unknown. The PCR used 60 Vbeta and 13 Jbeta primers. Using immunoSEQ multiplex PCR, the repertoire was profiled, and TCRdb retains in-frame clones only, with some absent. The table has 130,000 or so clones, about three quarters seen once; the top ten hold 1.5% to 2%. CDR1 and CDR2 (germline): MNHGY, SAAAGT. The CDR3 runs 18 residues. The V and J ends lost 7 bases and 4 bases, in that order; junction bases with no gene match: 17. The data are from a study of cytomegalovirus exposure and HLA in healthy donors. Points from the study as a whole: By a later analysis, the bulk of CMV-associated TCR beta chains appeared HLA-restricted. TRBV6-2, TRBV6-3 and some other V segments were excluded as indistinguishable. Roughly 170 TCR beta chains were listed as cytomegalovirus-associated.

Input material: PBMCs. This chain links TRBV6-8 with TRBJ2-1; 9 positions agree with TRBD2. The sequence derives from a female donor in good health and CMV-seropositive. CDR3 nucleotides: TGTGCCAGCACCCTCCTCCAGCGGGGGGTCCCCAATTACAATGAGCAGTTCTTC. It encodes CASTLLQRGVPNYNEQFF.